Shown below are 15 T cell receptor beta chains from a single sample sequenced in a study of human T cells and chemical hapten exposure. TCRdb ran MiXCR on the RACE reads and lists one entry per CDR3 protein. The table lists roughly 380,000 distinct CDR3 sequences, 4.5% to 6% of them singletons. Time point reported: pre-sensitization, week 0. Treatment in this sample: therapeutic diphenylcyclopropenone sensitization with weekly scalp DPC. Sequencing was performed on whole blood, taken in connection with sensitization to the hapten diphenylcyclopropenone (DPC). These receptors were taken from a woman between 45 and 65 years old with alopecia areata. Some clones in this sample may be carry-over from other donors' samples.

This clonotype has just a few counts. The gene calls are TRBV2 and TRBJ1-1; TRBD1 is a possible D gene (5 bases). CDR1 is SNHLY and CDR2 is FYNNEI in the germline V gene. This CDR3 contains 13 residues. V was clipped by 4 bases and J by 5 bases, with 11 bases between them. CDR3: CASSVRGSTEAFF. Here the CDR3 DNA reads TGTGCCAGCAGTGTACGGGGGAGTACTGAAGCTTTCTTT. The entire variable domain, with the rest obtained from reference TRBV2 and TRBJ1-1, is as follows: EPEVTQTPSHQVTQMGQEVILRCVPISNHLYFYWYRQILGQKVEFLVSFYNNEISEKSEIFDDQFSVERPDGSNFTLKIRSTKLEDSAMYFCASSVRGSTEAFFGQGTRLTVV.

The V and J genes are TRBV2 and TRBJ2-7; D gene ambiguous. The CDR3 loop spans 14 amino acids. Trimming cost V 6 bases and J 2 bases, with 14 bases left between them. Germline CDR1 is SNHLY and CDR2 is FYNNEI. DNA for the CDR3: TGTGCCAGCAGAAAAGAGACTGCCACCTACGAGCAGTACTTC. It is translated as CASRKETATYEQYF.

This sequence joins TRBV27 and TRBJ1-1; D ambiguous. Germline CDR1 and CDR2: MNHEY and SMNVEV (reference sequence). The CDR3 runs 14 residues. V was cut by 6 bases and J by 1 base, with 12 bases left in between. CDR3 region: CASRYYPGNTEAFF. In DNA, the CDR3 is TGTGCCAGCAGATACTACCCAGGGAACACTGAAGCTTTCTTT.

The CDR3 nucleotides read TGTGCCAGCAGCATACCGGGACGCAACTCCTACAATGAGCAGTTCTTC. Translation gives CASSIPGRNSYNEQFF. The V call is TRBV7-8, the J call TRBJ2-1; either TRBD1 or TRBD2 may supply D (5 bases each). V lost 5 bases to trimming and J lost 0 bases, with 14 bases between them. This CDR3 region has 16 residues. Looked up from germline, CDR1 is SGHVS and CDR2 is FQNEAQ.

In this sample, this clonotype turned up many times. J is TRBJ2-1 and V is TRBV27; D is perhaps TRBD1 (6 bases). CDR1 and CDR2 from the germline V gene are MNHEY and SMNVEV (reference sequence). CDR3 size: 13 residues. V lost 5 bases to trimming and J lost 9 bases, with 14 bases between them. The CDR3 sequence: CASSLDRSGEQFF. In DNA form, the CDR3 reads TGTGCCAGCAGTCTTGACAGGTCCGGTGAGCAGTTCTTC.

This clonotype was seen a few times. The chain has TRBV29-1 and TRBJ2-7; tentatively, D is TRBD2 (6 bases). CDR3 size: 12 residues. Germline CDR1 SQVTM, CDR2 ANQGSEA. Trimming removed 6 bases at V and 3 bases at J, with 12 bases between. In nucleotides, the CDR3 is TGCAGCGTCCCCGGGAGCGACTACGAGCAGTACTTC. Translation: CSVPGSDYEQYF.

This clonotype has a count of ten or more. The rearrangement joins TRBV18 to TRBJ2-6, with D maybe TRBD1 (6 bases). The CDR3 loop spans 15 amino acids. V was clipped by 4 bases and J by 2 bases, with 9 bases between them. Germline CDR1 reads KGHSH; CDR2 reads LQKENI. CDR3 in amino acids: CASSLGGAGANVLTF. DNA for the CDR3: TGTGCCAGCTCACTAGGGGGTGCTGGGGCCAACGTCCTGACTTTC.

This chain connects TRBV13 to TRBJ2-1; 10 nucleotides line up with TRBD2. CDR3 length: 20 amino acids. Trimming removed 5 bases from V and 7 bases from J; junction bases left unmatched: 23. Germline V gene sequence: CDR1 PRHDT, CDR2 FYEKMQ (reference sequence). The DNA for the CDR3 is TGTGCCAGCAGCCAGTGGACCGGGACTAGCGCCAACCTACTGAGGAATGAGCAGTTCTTC. Protein: CASSQWTGTSANLLRNEQFF.

This clonotype was found many times. The chain links TRBV25-1 to TRBJ2-7; 8 nucleotides align to TRBD2. Germline CDR1 MGHDK, CDR2 SYGVNS. The trim removed 2 bases at V and 6 bases at J, leaving 0 bases unmatched. CDR3 length equals 12 residues. The CDR3 region is CASSEAGGEQYF. Written as DNA, the CDR3 is TGTGCCAGCAGTGAAGCGGGGGGCGAGCAGTACTTC.

The genes are TRBV6-6 and TRBJ2-3, with TRBD2 identical over 10 bases. The CDR3 has 14 amino acids. Germline V gene sequence: CDR1 MNHNY, CDR2 SVGAGI (reference sequence). Germline trimming cut 5 bases from V and 6 bases from J; bases unmatched to any gene: 5. As DNA, the CDR3 is TGTGCCAGCAGTCAACTAGCGGGAATGGATACGCAGTATTTT. Its protein product is CASSQLAGMDTQYF.

The gene calls are TRBV12-5 and TRBJ2-2, with 8 bases matching TRBD1. The CDR3 is 17 residues long. V lost 3 bases to trimming and J lost 0 bases; unmatched junction nucleotides: 6. CDR1 is LGHNT, CDR2 FRNRAP, per germline. CDR3 in DNA: TGTGCTAGTGGTTTAGCGACAGGGGTAACGAACACCGGGGAGCTGTTTTTT. The encoded protein is CASGLATGVTNTGELFF. Drawing the rest from reference TRBV12-5 and TRBJ2-2, the complete variable domain is DARVTQTPRHKVTEMGQEVTMRCQPILGHNTVFWYRQTMMQGLELLAYFRNRAPLDDSGMPKDRFSAEMPDATLATLKIQPSEPRDSAVYFCASGLATGVTNTGELFFGEGSRLTVL.

This clonotype was counted many times. V gene TRBV11-2 combines with J gene TRBJ2-5, with 7 bases identical to TRBD1. Germline V lookup: CDR1 SGHAT, CDR2 FQNNGV. CDR3 size: 13 residues. The V gene end was trimmed by 5 bases and the J gene end by 6 bases; junction bases not matched to a gene: 6. The DNA of the CDR3 is TGTGCCAGCAGCGCCGACAGGGATCAGACCCAGTACTTC. This translates into CASSADRDQTQYF.

V usage is TRBV5-1 and J usage is TRBJ2-7; possible D gene TRBD1, 6 bases. Germline CDR1 is SGHRS and CDR2 is YFSETQ. The CDR3 spans 15 residues. Trimming removed 0 bases at V and 2 bases at J, with 12 bases between. In DNA form, the CDR3 reads TGCGCCAGCAGCTTGGGGGGGCCCCGCCCCTACGAGCAGTACTTC. Translation: CASSLGGPRPYEQYF.

V is TRBV30 and J is TRBJ1-3; D remains ambiguous. Germline CDR1 reads GTSNPN; CDR2 reads SVGIG (reference sequence). The CDR3 extends over 14 amino acids. The V end was cut by 0 bases, the J end by 7 bases, with 13 bases between. The CDR3 DNA follows: TGTGCCTGGAGTGTCTCAGGTGCACGGAACACCATATATTTT. Translated: CAWSVSGARNTIYF.

CDR3 in DNA: TGTGCCAGCAGCTTAGGTTCGACGGGTGGAAACACCATATATTTT. Its translation is CASSLGSTGGNTIYF. The rearrangement uses TRBV7-6 and TRBJ1-3; D not resolved. CDR3 size: 15 residues. The ends were cut back, 1 base at V and 3 bases at J, with 10 bases in the middle. CDR1 and CDR2 (germline): SGHVS, FNYEAQ.